This is a list of T cell receptor beta chains from one sample in a study of OX40 agonist ivuxolimab in advanced cancers. Using immunoSEQ multiplex PCR, the repertoire was profiled, and TCRdb retains in-frame clones only, with some absent. Among fewer than 70,000 clones, roughly nine tenths were seen once, and the ten largest hold 14%. This specimen consisted of CD4+ or CD8+ T cells sorted from blood, obtained in a trial of the OX40 agonist ivuxolimab. Receptor source: an adult with an advanced solid tumor such as melanoma, head and neck, liver or kidney cancer. The CDR3 runs from the conserved cysteine through the conserved F or W. A D gene is named only where the DNA matches it firmly. Only some rows state a clone size, as once, few, many or a class for expanded clones.

j_call	clone_size	v_call	d_call	cdr3_nt	cdr3_aa
TRBJ2-3	NA	TRBV11-2	NA	TGTGCCAGCAGCTTCCCCTCCACAGATACGCAGTATTTT	CASSFPSTDTQYF
TRBJ1-6	NA	TRBV6-6	NA	TGTGCCAGCAGTTACCGCATCCAGGAAAGAAATTCACCCCTCCACTTT	CASSYRIQERNSPLHF
TRBJ2-5	NA	TRBV18	NA	TGTGCCAGCTCAGGGACACAGCAAGAGACCCAGTACTTC	CASSGTQQETQYF
TRBJ1-2	NA	TRBV28	NA	TGTGCCAGCAGTTCCGGGGGTGGAGGGTGGAAAGCTAACTATGGCTACACCTTC	CASSSGGGGWKANYGYTF
TRBJ2-1	NA	TRBV27	TRBD2	TGTGCCAGCAGTTTGAGACTAGCGGGAGGGCTCCGGGATGAGCAGTTCTTC	CASSLRLAGGLRDEQFF
TRBJ2-7	NA	TRBV18	NA	TGTGCCAGCTCACCACCCGCAGGGTCAGACGAGCAGTACTTC	CASSPPAGSDEQYF
TRBJ2-2	NA	TRBV5-8	NA	TGTGCCAGCAGCTTCAGACAGCTGAACACCGGGGAGCTGTTTTTT	CASSFRQLNTGELFF
TRBJ1-2	NA	TRBV27	NA	TGTGCCAGCAGGCCAGCTGACAGACTCTATGGCTACACCTTC	CASRPADRLYGYTF
TRBJ1-4	NA	TRBV5-6	NA	TGTGCCAGCAGCGGGCAGGGTGAAAAACTGTTTTTT	CASSGQGEKLFF
TRBJ2-7	NA	TRBV6-5	NA	TGTGCCAGCTTGGGGAGCTCCTACGAGCAGTACTTC	CASLGSSYEQYF
TRBJ2-5	NA	TRBV4-1	TRBD2	TGCGCCAGCAGCCAAGATCCCGCTAGCGGGAGAGAGACCCAGTACTTC	CASSQDPASGRETQYF
TRBJ2-7	NA	TRBV11-3	TRBD2	TGTGCCAGCAGCTTATCTAGCGGGAGTTTTTACGAGCAGTACTTC	CASSLSSGSFYEQYF
TRBJ2-2	NA	TRBV7-6	NA	TGTGCCAGCAGCGCCAGCAACATGAACACCGGGGAGCTGTTTTTT	CASSASNMNTGELFF
TRBJ2-1	NA	TRBV15	NA	TGTGCCACCAGCAGCTGGTCCCCCAGCGCTATTGAGCAGTTCTTC	CATSSWSPSAIEQFF
TRBJ2-7	NA	TRBV4-1	NA	TGCGCCAGCAGCCGGGAGGACAGTGGTCACGAGCAGTACTTC	CASSREDSGHEQYF
TRBJ2-5	NA	TRBV20-1	TRBD2	TGCAGTGAGGCGGGAGAAGAGACCCAGTACTTC	CSEAGEETQYF
TRBJ2-7	NA	TRBV28	NA	TGTGCCAGCATGGCCCAGGGGGGGTCCTACGAGCAGTACTTC	CASMAQGGSYEQYF
TRBJ2-3	once	TRBV11-3	NA	TGTGCCAGCACCCTCAACTTAAATACAGATACGCAGTATTTT	CASTLNLNTDTQYF
TRBJ1-2	NA	TRBV6-1	TRBD1	TGTGCCAGCAGTCCGACTACAGGGGGCAGTGGCTACACCTTC	CASSPTTGGSGYTF
TRBJ1-5	NA	TRBV29-1	NA	TGCAGCGCTGGGGAGGATAGCAATCAGCCCCAGCATTTT	CSAGEDSNQPQHF
TRBJ1-2	NA	TRBV7-2	NA	TGTGCCAGCAGCTTAGCCCGAGCCAACTATGGCTACACCTTC	CASSLARANYGYTF